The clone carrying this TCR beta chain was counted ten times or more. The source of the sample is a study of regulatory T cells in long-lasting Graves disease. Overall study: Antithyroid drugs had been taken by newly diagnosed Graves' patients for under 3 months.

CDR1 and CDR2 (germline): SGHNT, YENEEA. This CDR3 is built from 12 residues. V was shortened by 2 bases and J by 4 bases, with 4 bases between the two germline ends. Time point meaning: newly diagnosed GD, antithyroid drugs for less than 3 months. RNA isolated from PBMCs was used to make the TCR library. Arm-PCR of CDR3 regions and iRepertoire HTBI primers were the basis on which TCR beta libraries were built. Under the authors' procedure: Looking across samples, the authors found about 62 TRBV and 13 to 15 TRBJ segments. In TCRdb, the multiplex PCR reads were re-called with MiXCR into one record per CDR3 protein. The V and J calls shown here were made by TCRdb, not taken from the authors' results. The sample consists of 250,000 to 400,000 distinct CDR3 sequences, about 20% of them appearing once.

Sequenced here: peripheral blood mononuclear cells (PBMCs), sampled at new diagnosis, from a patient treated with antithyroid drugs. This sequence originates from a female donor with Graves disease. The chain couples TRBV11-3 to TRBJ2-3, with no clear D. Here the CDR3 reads CASSLPSDTQYF. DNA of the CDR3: TGTGCCAGCAGCTTACCTTCAGATACGCAGTATTTT. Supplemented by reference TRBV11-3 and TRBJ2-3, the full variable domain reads EAGVVQSPRYKIIEKKQPVAFWCNPISGHNTLYWYLQNLGQGPELLIRYENEEAVDDSQLPKDRFSAERLKGVDSTLKIQPAELGDSAVYLCASSLPSDTQYFGPGTRLTVL.